This is a list of T cell receptor beta chains from one sample in a study of siplizumab effects on memory and regulatory T cells. TCRdb's copy holds only in-frame clones and misses some; the assay was immunoSEQ multiplex PCR. The sample has about 100,000 clones, approximately 92% seen once. Sequenced: CD4+ T cells sorted from blood. The receptors originated from a human donor in good health. The CDR3 runs from the conserved cysteine through the conserved F or W. The order of the fields is J gene, CDR3 length, clone size, V gene, D gene, CDR3 protein, CDR3 DNA. The D gene is left open where the match is weak. Size is stated for part of the rows, as once, few or many counts, or as a class when the clone is expanded.

j_call: TRBJ2-3
cdr3_length: 15
clone_size: once
v_call: TRBV2
d_call: TRBD2
cdr3_aa: CASSQEAGGPDTQYF
cdr3_nt: TGTGCCAGCAGTCAGGAAGCGGGGGGGCCCGATACGCAGTATTTT

j_call: TRBJ1-1
cdr3_length: 15
clone_size: -
v_call: TRBV11-2
d_call: TRBD1
cdr3_aa: CASSSEGAPNTEAFF
cdr3_nt: TGTGCCAGCAGCTCAGAGGGGGCGCCGAACACTGAAGCTTTCTTT

j_call: TRBJ1-6
cdr3_length: 14
clone_size: -
v_call: TRBV7-9
d_call: -
cdr3_aa: CASSLEGRSSPLHF
cdr3_nt: TGTGCCAGCAGCTTAGAGGGGCGGAGTTCACCCCTCCACTTT

j_call: TRBJ1-5
cdr3_length: 15
clone_size: -
v_call: TRBV5-1
d_call: -
cdr3_aa: CASSLSFPGNQPQHF
cdr3_nt: TGCGCCAGCAGCTTGTCTTTTCCAGGAAATCAGCCCCAGCATTTT

j_call: TRBJ1-6
cdr3_length: 22
clone_size: -
v_call: TRBV12-5
d_call: TRBD1
cdr3_aa: CASGLESKTDRARTRRGSPLHF
cdr3_nt: TGTGCTAGTGGTTTGGAATCCAAAACCGACAGGGCGCGAACCCGTAGAGGTTCACCCCTCCACTTT

j_call: TRBJ2-6
cdr3_length: 16
clone_size: -
v_call: TRBV5-4
d_call: -
cdr3_aa: CASSLAGPQGANVLTF
cdr3_nt: TGTGCCAGCAGCTTGGCTGGACCTCAAGGGGCCAACGTCCTGACTTTC

j_call: TRBJ2-5
cdr3_length: 16
clone_size: -
v_call: TRBV25-1
d_call: TRBD2
cdr3_aa: CASSEWTSGTVETQYF
cdr3_nt: TGTGCCAGCAGTGAATGGACTAGCGGGACGGTAGAGACCCAGTACTTC

j_call: TRBJ1-5
cdr3_length: 12
clone_size: -
v_call: TRBV7-9
d_call: -
cdr3_aa: CATQLGASPQHF
cdr3_nt: TGTGCCACCCAGTTGGGAGCAAGCCCCCAGCATTTT

j_call: TRBJ2-5
cdr3_length: 13
clone_size: -
v_call: TRBV7-9
d_call: -
cdr3_aa: CASSQVTGETQYF
cdr3_nt: TGTGCCAGCAGCCAGGTAACAGGAGAGACCCAGTACTTC

j_call: TRBJ1-2
cdr3_length: 15
clone_size: -
v_call: TRBV15
d_call: -
cdr3_aa: CATRPASPGHYGYTF
cdr3_nt: TGTGCCACCAGGCCCGCGAGTCCGGGGCACTATGGCTACACCTTC

j_call: TRBJ1-2
cdr3_length: 12
clone_size: -
v_call: TRBV14
d_call: -
cdr3_aa: CASSQFASGYTF
cdr3_nt: TGTGCCAGCAGCCAATTTGCCAGTGGCTACACCTTC

j_call: TRBJ1-1
cdr3_length: 12
clone_size: -
v_call: TRBV2
d_call: -
cdr3_aa: CASIQWNTEAFF
cdr3_nt: TGTGCCAGCATACAGTGGAACACTGAAGCTTTCTTT

j_call: TRBJ1-3
cdr3_length: 14
clone_size: -
v_call: TRBV27
d_call: TRBD1
cdr3_aa: CASSPHQQGNTIYF
cdr3_nt: TGTGCCAGCAGTCCTCACCAACAGGGGAACACCATATATTTT

j_call: TRBJ1-4
cdr3_length: 17
clone_size: -
v_call: TRBV18
d_call: -
cdr3_aa: CASSPQDSRTNFEKLFF
cdr3_nt: TGTGCCAGCTCACCCCAGGACAGCCGAACTAACTTTGAAAAACTGTTTTTT

j_call: TRBJ1-1
cdr3_length: 14
clone_size: -
v_call: TRBV5-4
d_call: -
cdr3_aa: CASSLSGESTEAFF
cdr3_nt: TGTGCCAGCAGCTTGTCGGGGGAGAGCACTGAAGCTTTCTTT

j_call: TRBJ1-4
cdr3_length: 12
clone_size: -
v_call: TRBV29-1
d_call: -
cdr3_aa: CSAQGTSEKLFF
cdr3_nt: TGCAGCGCACAGGGTACGAGTGAAAAACTGTTTTTT

j_call: TRBJ1-2
cdr3_length: 15
clone_size: few
v_call: TRBV4-3
d_call: TRBD1
cdr3_aa: CASSRRQGVEDGYTF
cdr3_nt: TGCGCCAGCAGTCGAAGGCAGGGGGTGGAAGATGGCTACACCTTC

j_call: TRBJ1-6
cdr3_length: 14
clone_size: -
v_call: TRBV9
d_call: -
cdr3_aa: CASSVGRTNSPLHF
cdr3_nt: TGTGCCAGCAGCGTCGGACGGACAAATTCACCCCTCCACTTT

j_call: TRBJ1-1
cdr3_length: 15
clone_size: -
v_call: TRBV5-6
d_call: TRBD1
cdr3_aa: CASSQAGQGNTEAFF
cdr3_nt: TGTGCCAGCAGCCAGGCGGGACAGGGGAACACTGAAGCTTTCTTT

j_call: TRBJ1-5
cdr3_length: 15
clone_size: -
v_call: TRBV4-3
d_call: -
cdr3_aa: CASRTYRESNQPQHF
cdr3_nt: TGCGCCAGCAGGACCTACAGGGAGAGCAATCAGCCCCAGCATTTT

j_call: TRBJ2-2
cdr3_length: 12
clone_size: -
v_call: TRBV28
d_call: -
cdr3_aa: CASGQRVGELFF
cdr3_nt: TGTGCCAGCGGCCAACGGGTCGGGGAGCTGTTTTTT

j_call: TRBJ2-5
cdr3_length: 15
clone_size: -
v_call: TRBV4-3
d_call: -
cdr3_aa: CASSQDRGREETQYF
cdr3_nt: TGCGCCAGCAGCCAAGACAGGGGGAGGGAAGAGACCCAGTACTTC

j_call: TRBJ1-2
cdr3_length: 13
clone_size: -
v_call: TRBV10-3
d_call: -
cdr3_aa: CAISGRQNYGYTF
cdr3_nt: TGTGCCATCAGTGGAAGGCAGAACTATGGCTACACCTTC

j_call: TRBJ1-1
cdr3_length: 15
clone_size: -
v_call: TRBV7-2
d_call: -
cdr3_aa: CASSLAVVHSTEAFF
cdr3_nt: TGTGCCAGCAGCTTAGCGGTGGTTCATAGCACTGAAGCTTTCTTT

j_call: TRBJ2-1
cdr3_length: 15
clone_size: -
v_call: TRBV9
d_call: TRBD1
cdr3_aa: CASSAYRGYTGEQFF
cdr3_nt: TGTGCCAGCAGCGCATACAGGGGTTACACGGGTGAGCAGTTCTTC

j_call: TRBJ2-7
cdr3_length: 14
clone_size: -
v_call: TRBV6-5
d_call: TRBD1
cdr3_aa: CASSLGQGAYEQYF
cdr3_nt: TGTGCCAGCAGCCTAGGGCAGGGGGCTTACGAGCAGTACTTC

j_call: TRBJ1-2
cdr3_length: 13
clone_size: -
v_call: TRBV10-3
d_call: -
cdr3_aa: CAISEGSNYGYTF
cdr3_nt: TGTGCCATCAGTGAGGGGTCGAACTATGGCTACACCTTC

j_call: TRBJ1-5
cdr3_length: 13
clone_size: -
v_call: TRBV5-5
d_call: -
cdr3_aa: CASSPDSDQPQHF
cdr3_nt: TGTGCCAGCAGCCCCGACTCGGATCAGCCCCAGCATTTT

j_call: TRBJ2-7
cdr3_length: 15
clone_size: -
v_call: TRBV18
d_call: -
cdr3_aa: CASSPMRVVTGEQYF
cdr3_nt: TGTGCCAGCTCACCAATGAGGGTGGTAACGGGCGAGCAGTACTTC

j_call: TRBJ1-2
cdr3_length: 14
clone_size: -
v_call: TRBV6-1
d_call: TRBD1
cdr3_aa: CASSPMTGTYGYTF
cdr3_nt: TGTGCCAGCAGCCCTATGACAGGGACATATGGCTACACCTTC

j_call: TRBJ2-3
cdr3_length: 16
clone_size: -
v_call: TRBV7-9
d_call: TRBD2
cdr3_aa: CASSITRAGGTDTQYF
cdr3_nt: TGTGCCAGCAGCATCACTAGGGCGGGGGGTACAGATACGCAGTATTTT

j_call: TRBJ2-3
cdr3_length: 13
clone_size: -
v_call: TRBV4-1
d_call: -
cdr3_aa: CASSQDLGPRQYF
cdr3_nt: TGCGCCAGCAGCCAAGATCTGGGACCGCGGCAGTATTTT

j_call: TRBJ1-2
cdr3_length: 14
clone_size: -
v_call: TRBV11-2
d_call: -
cdr3_aa: CASSLGDPGYGYTF
cdr3_nt: TGTGCCAGCAGCCTGGGAGATCCAGGCTATGGCTACACCTTC

j_call: TRBJ1-3
cdr3_length: 14
clone_size: -
v_call: TRBV2
d_call: TRBD1
cdr3_aa: CASGPGTGRNTIYF
cdr3_nt: TGTGCCAGCGGCCCCGGGACAGGTAGAAACACCATATATTTT

j_call: TRBJ2-3
cdr3_length: 13
clone_size: -
v_call: TRBV19
d_call: TRBD2
cdr3_aa: CASSRGGTDTQYF
cdr3_nt: TGTGCCAGTAGCCGGGGGGGCACAGATACGCAGTATTTT

j_call: TRBJ1-4
cdr3_length: 15
clone_size: -
v_call: TRBV7-6
d_call: TRBD1
cdr3_aa: CASSPTGVTNEKLFF
cdr3_nt: TGTGCCAGCAGCCCGACAGGGGTAACTAATGAAAAACTGTTTTTT

j_call: TRBJ1-1
cdr3_length: 18
clone_size: -
v_call: TRBV18
d_call: TRBD1
cdr3_aa: CASSPRQLGQGANTEAFF
cdr3_nt: TGTGCCAGCTCACCGAGACAGCTGGGACAGGGTGCAAACACTGAAGCTTTCTTT

j_call: TRBJ1-4
cdr3_length: 15
clone_size: -
v_call: TRBV6-1
d_call: TRBD1
cdr3_aa: CASNRDRGGLEKLFF
cdr3_nt: TGTGCCAGCAATAGGGACAGAGGGGGTTTAGAAAAACTGTTTTTT

j_call: TRBJ2-7
cdr3_length: 15
clone_size: once
v_call: TRBV10-3
d_call: -
cdr3_aa: CAIYEGEGGTYEQYF
cdr3_nt: TGTGCCATCTATGAGGGGGAAGGGGGTACCTACGAGCAGTACTTC

j_call: TRBJ1-1
cdr3_length: 11
clone_size: few
v_call: TRBV30
d_call: -
cdr3_aa: CAWAGYTEAFF
cdr3_nt: TGTGCCTGGGCAGGTTACACTGAAGCTTTCTTT

j_call: TRBJ2-5
cdr3_length: 16
clone_size: -
v_call: TRBV5-1
d_call: -
cdr3_aa: CASDPLILQKQETQYF
cdr3_nt: TGCGCCAGCGATCCCTTAATATTACAGAAACAAGAGACCCAGTACTTC

j_call: TRBJ1-1
cdr3_length: 13
clone_size: -
v_call: TRBV10-3
d_call: -
cdr3_aa: CAIKVAIDTEAFF
cdr3_nt: TGTGCCATCAAGGTGGCTATCGACACTGAAGCTTTCTTT

j_call: TRBJ1-2
cdr3_length: 15
clone_size: -
v_call: TRBV28
d_call: TRBD1
cdr3_aa: CASSPTGGETDGYTF
cdr3_nt: TGTGCCAGCAGCCCTACAGGGGGCGAGACGGATGGCTACACCTTC

j_call: TRBJ1-1
cdr3_length: 13
clone_size: -
v_call: TRBV5-1
d_call: -
cdr3_aa: CASSPPLNTEAFF
cdr3_nt: TGCGCCAGCAGCCCACCGTTGAACACTGAAGCTTTCTTT

j_call: TRBJ1-2
cdr3_length: 15
clone_size: -
v_call: TRBV4-1
d_call: -
cdr3_aa: CASSQGRGGSDGYTF
cdr3_nt: TGCGCCAGCAGCCAGGGTAGAGGGGGATCGGATGGCTACACCTTC

j_call: TRBJ2-1
cdr3_length: 14
clone_size: -
v_call: TRBV7-2
d_call: TRBD2
cdr3_aa: CASSLSSGNNEQFF
cdr3_nt: TGTGCCAGCAGCTTGTCTAGCGGAAACAATGAGCAGTTCTTC

j_call: TRBJ2-1
cdr3_length: 13
clone_size: few
v_call: TRBV6-5
d_call: -
cdr3_aa: CASRPGHANEQFF
cdr3_nt: TGTGCCAGCAGACCGGGACATGCCAATGAGCAGTTCTTC

j_call: TRBJ2-2
cdr3_length: 15
clone_size: -
v_call: TRBV28
d_call: -
cdr3_aa: CASSFKRTVTGELFF
cdr3_nt: TGTGCCAGCAGTTTCAAACGGACGGTCACCGGGGAGCTGTTTTTT

j_call: TRBJ1-4
cdr3_length: 14
clone_size: few
v_call: TRBV19
d_call: -
cdr3_aa: CASSKLGEREKLFF
cdr3_nt: TGTGCCAGTAGTAAATTGGGGGAACGAGAAAAACTGTTTTTT

j_call: TRBJ1-6
cdr3_length: 13
clone_size: -
v_call: TRBV30
d_call: TRBD1
cdr3_aa: CAWIDRGASPLHF
cdr3_nt: TGTGCCTGGATCGACAGGGGTGCGTCACCCCTCCACTTT

j_call: TRBJ1-2
cdr3_length: 13
clone_size: -
v_call: TRBV6-5
d_call: -
cdr3_aa: CASSSTGNNGYTF
cdr3_nt: TGTGCCAGCAGTTCCACAGGGAATAATGGCTACACCTTC

j_call: TRBJ1-3
cdr3_length: 10
clone_size: -
v_call: TRBV7-9
d_call: -
cdr3_aa: CASSGNTIYF
cdr3_nt: TGTGCCAGCTCTGGAAACACCATATATTTT